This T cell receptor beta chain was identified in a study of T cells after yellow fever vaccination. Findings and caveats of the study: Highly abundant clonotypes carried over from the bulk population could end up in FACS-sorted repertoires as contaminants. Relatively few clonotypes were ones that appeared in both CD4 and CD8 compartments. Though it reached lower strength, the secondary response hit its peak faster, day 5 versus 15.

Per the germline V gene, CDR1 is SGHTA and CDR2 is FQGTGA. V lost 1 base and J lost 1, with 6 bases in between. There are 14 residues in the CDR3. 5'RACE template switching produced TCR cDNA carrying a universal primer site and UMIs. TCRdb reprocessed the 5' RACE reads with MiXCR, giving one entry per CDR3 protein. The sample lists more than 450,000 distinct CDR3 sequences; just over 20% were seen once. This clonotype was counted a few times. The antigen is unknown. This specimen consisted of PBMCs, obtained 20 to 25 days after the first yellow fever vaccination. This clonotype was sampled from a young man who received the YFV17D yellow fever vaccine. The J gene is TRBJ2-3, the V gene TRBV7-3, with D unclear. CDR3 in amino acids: CASSLNAGTDTQYF. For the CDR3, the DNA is TGTGCCAGCAGCTTAAATGCAGGCACAGATACGCAGTATTTT.